A single sample gave rise to the 3 T cell receptor beta chains below, sequenced in a study of blood T cell repertoires in COVID-19. Sequenced by immunoSEQ multiplex PCR; TCRdb stores in-frame clones only, minus some. This table holds about 260,000 clones, about 90% found once. Specimen: peripheral blood. Receptor source: a woman aged 40-49 years with acute or convalescent COVID-19.

This clone has more than one count but fewer than ten. The rearrangement links TRBV19 to TRBJ1-1; 7 nucleotides match TRBD1. Unmatched junction bases numbered 3, after V lost 2 bases and J lost 0 bases. Germline loops: CDR1 LNHDA, CDR2 SQIVND (reference sequence). CDR3 length equals 15 residues. In DNA form, the CDR3 reads TGTGCCAGTAGTATAAGGGGGCGACTGAACACTGAAGCTTTCTTT. It specifies CASSIRGRLNTEAFF.

The CDR3 region has the DNA TGTGCCTGGAGTACGGGACAGCTATATCAGCCCCAGCATTTT. It specifies CAWSTGQLYQPQHF. V and J are TRBV30 and TRBJ1-5, with 7 bases lining up with TRBD1. This CDR3 region has 14 residues. The J segment lost 5 bases and the V segment lost 2 bases, leaving 6 bases of the junction unmatched. Germline V gene data show CDR1 as GTSNPN and CDR2 as SVGIG (reference sequence).

This chain links TRBV5-1 with TRBJ2-3; D gene unclear. The CDR3 has 17 amino acids. Germline CDR1 is SGHRS and CDR2 is YFSETQ. Trimming removed 2 bases from V and 0 bases from J, with 16 bases in between. Here the CDR3 reads CASSFGSHTGSTDTQYF. DNA for the CDR3: TGCGCCAGCAGCTTCGGTAGCCACACTGGGAGCACAGATACGCAGTATTTT.